Below, 2 T cell receptor beta chains from the same sample are listed, as sequenced in a study of human T cells and chemical hapten exposure. From the RACE reads, TCRdb called clonotypes with MiXCR, one entry per CDR3 protein. Counted here are around 250,000 distinct CDR3 sequences, about 9% occurring once; the ten biggest clones make up 2.3%. Time point here: pre-sensitization, week 0. Stated treatment: therapeutic diphenylcyclopropenone sensitization with weekly scalp DPC. The sequences come from whole blood, collected in connection with sensitization to the hapten diphenylcyclopropenone (DPC). These TCRs come from a woman in her forties with alopecia areata. Some clones in this sample may be carry-over from other donors' samples.

In this sample, this clonotype turned up many times. This chain uses TRBV25-1 with TRBJ2-7; a possible D gene is TRBD1 (6 bases). This CDR3 has 12 amino acids. In germline, CDR1 is MGHDK, CDR2 SYGVNS. The V gene lost 6 bases and the J gene lost 4 bases, with 10 bases spanning the gap. This chain's CDR3 is CASSEQGYEQYF. For the CDR3, the DNA is TGTGCCAGCAGCGAACAGGGTTACGAGCAGTACTTC.

The genes are TRBV28 and TRBJ2-1; D uncertain. The CDR3 contains 10 residues. V lost 7 bases and J 6 bases, leaving 4 bases between the germline ends. Germline CDR1 reads MDHEN; CDR2 reads SYDVKM. The CDR3 DNA is TGTGCCAGCATCGGCAATGAGCAGTTCTTC. Amino acid sequence: CASIGNEQFF.